This T cell receptor beta chain was recorded in a study of cytomegalovirus exposure and HLA in healthy donors. Both 60 Vbeta primers and 13 Jbeta primers went into the PCR. Clones were read by immunoSEQ multiplex PCR, and TCRdb kept only the in-frame ones, dropping some. Of about 300,000 clones listed, more than 80% are singletons. Germline assignment: CDR1 LNHDA and CDR2 SQIVND (reference sequence). CDR3 length: 14 amino acids. Trimming at V came to 7 bases and at J to 6 bases, leaving 8 bases not matched to a gene. The chain employs TRBV19 and TRBJ1-4, with 7 bases identical to TRBD1. The sequencing input was PBMCs. The receptor was derived from a man aged 40-49 years in good health and CMV-seropositive. The CDR3 DNA sequence: TGTGCCAGTATGAGGGGACAGAGATATGAAAAACTGTTTTTT. Encoded protein: CASMRGQRYEKLFF.